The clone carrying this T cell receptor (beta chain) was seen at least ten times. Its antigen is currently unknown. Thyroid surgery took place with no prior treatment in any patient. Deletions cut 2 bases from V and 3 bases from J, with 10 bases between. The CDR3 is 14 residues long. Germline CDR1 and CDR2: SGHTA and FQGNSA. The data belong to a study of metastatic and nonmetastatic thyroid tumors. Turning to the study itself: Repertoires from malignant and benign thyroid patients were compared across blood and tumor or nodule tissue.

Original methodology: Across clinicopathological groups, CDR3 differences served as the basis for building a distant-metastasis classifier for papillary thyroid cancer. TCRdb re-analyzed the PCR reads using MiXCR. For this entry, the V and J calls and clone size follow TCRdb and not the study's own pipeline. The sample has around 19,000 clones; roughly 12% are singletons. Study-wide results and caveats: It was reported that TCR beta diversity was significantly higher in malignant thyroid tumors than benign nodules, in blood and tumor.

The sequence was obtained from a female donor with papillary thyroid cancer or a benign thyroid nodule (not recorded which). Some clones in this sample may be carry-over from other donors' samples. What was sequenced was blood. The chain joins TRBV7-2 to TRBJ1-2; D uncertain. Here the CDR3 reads CASSLQVTDYGYTF. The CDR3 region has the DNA TGTGCCAGCAGCTTACAGGTGACCGACTATGGCTACACCTTC. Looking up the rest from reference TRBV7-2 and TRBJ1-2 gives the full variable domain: GAGVSQSPSNKVTEKGKDVELRCDPISGHTALYWYRQSLGQGLEFLIYFQGNSAPDKSGLPSDRFSAERTGGSVSTLTIQRTQQEDSAVYLCASSLQVTDYGYTFGSGTRLTVV.